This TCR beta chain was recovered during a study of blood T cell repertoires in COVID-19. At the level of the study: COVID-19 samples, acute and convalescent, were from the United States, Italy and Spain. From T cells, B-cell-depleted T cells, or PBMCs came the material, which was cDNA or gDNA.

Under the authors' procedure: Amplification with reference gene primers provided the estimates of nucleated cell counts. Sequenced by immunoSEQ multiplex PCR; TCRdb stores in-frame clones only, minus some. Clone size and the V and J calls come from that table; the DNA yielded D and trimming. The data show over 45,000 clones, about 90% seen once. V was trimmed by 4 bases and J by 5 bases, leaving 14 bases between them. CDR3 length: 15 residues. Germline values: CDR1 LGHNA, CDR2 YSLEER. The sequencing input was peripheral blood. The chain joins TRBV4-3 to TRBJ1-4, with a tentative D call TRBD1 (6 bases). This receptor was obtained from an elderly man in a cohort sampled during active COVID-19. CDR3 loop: CASSPGAMQNEKLFF. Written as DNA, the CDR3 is TGCGCCAGCAGCCCAGGGGCGATGCAGAATGAAAAACTGTTTTTT.